This TCR beta chain was observed in a study of OX40 agonist ivuxolimab in advanced cancers. Regarding the study as a whole: The authors did not determine the antigen specificity of the expanded peripheral T cells. More expanded clones were found, on average, in CD8+ than in CD4+ T cells.

Here immunoSEQ multiplex PCR was the method, and the copy in TCRdb shows in-frame clones only, minus some. The sample includes fewer than 55,000 clones, 80% to 90% seen only once; the top ten take around 1.7%. The CDR3 covers 14 residues. Germline lookup yields CDR1 MDHEN and CDR2 SYDVKM. V dropped 6 bases and J dropped 3 bases, with 14 bases sitting between them. A note on this clone: Antigen: not known.

V usage is TRBV28 and J usage is TRBJ2-5, with D perhaps being TRBD1 or TRBD2 (5 bases each). This sequence originates from an adult with an advanced solid tumor such as melanoma, head and neck, liver or kidney cancer. Material: CD4+ or CD8+ T cells sorted from blood, obtained in a trial of the OX40 agonist ivuxolimab. CDR3 in amino acids: CASRQWGSKETQYF. The DNA for the CDR3 is TGTGCCAGCAGGCAGTGGGGGTCGAAAGAGACCCAGTACTTC.